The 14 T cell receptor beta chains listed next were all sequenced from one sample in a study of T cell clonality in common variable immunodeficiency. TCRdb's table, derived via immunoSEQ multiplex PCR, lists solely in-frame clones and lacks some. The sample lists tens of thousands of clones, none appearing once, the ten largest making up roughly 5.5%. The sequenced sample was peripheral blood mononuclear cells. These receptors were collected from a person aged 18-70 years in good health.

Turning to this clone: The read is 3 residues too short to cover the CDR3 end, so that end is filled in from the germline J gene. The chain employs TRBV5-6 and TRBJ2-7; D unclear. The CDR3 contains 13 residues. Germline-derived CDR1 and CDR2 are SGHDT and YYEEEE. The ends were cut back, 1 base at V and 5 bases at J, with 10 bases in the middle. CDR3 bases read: TGTGCCAGCAGCTTGATCGATGAGGACGAG. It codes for CASSLIDEDE. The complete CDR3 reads CASSLIDEDEQYF.

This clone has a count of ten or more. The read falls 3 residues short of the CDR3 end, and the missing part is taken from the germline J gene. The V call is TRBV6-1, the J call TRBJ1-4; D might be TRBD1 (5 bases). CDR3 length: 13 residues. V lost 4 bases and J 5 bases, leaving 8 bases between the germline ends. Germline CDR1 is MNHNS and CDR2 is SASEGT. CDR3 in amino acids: CASSGQSNEKLFF. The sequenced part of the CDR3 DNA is TGTGCCAGCAGTGGACAGTCCAATGAAAAA.

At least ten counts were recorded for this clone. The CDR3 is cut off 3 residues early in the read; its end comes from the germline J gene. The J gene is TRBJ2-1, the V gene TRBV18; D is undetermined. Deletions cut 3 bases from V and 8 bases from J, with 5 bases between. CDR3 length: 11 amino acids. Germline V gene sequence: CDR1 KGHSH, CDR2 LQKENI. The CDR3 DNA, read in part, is TGTGCCAGCTCACCGGGCGATGAG. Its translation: CASSPGDE. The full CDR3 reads CASSPGDEQFF.

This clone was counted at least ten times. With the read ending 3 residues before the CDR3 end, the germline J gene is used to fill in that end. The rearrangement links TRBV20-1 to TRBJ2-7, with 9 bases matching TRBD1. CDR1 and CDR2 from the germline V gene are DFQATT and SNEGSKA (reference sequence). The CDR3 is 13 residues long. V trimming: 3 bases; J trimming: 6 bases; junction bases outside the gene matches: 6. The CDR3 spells CSASRTGASEQYF. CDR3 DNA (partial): TGCAGTGCTAGCCGGACAGGGGCATCCGAG.

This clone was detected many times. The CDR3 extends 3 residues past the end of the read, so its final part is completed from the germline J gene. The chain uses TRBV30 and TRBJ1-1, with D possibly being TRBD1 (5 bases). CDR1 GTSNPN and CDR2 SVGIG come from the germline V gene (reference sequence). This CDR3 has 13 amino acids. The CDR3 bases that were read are TGTGCCTGGAGTGTCAAGGGGCCCGAGCAA. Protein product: CAWSVKGPEQ. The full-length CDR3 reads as CAWSVKGPEQAFF.

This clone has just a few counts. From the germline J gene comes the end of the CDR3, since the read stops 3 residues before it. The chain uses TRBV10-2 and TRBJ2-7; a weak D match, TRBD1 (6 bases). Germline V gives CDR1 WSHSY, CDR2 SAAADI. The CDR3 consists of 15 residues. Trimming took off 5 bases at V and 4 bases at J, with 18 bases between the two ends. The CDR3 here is CASSQSRDTLYEQYF. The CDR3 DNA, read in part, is TGCGCCAGCAGTCAAAGCCGGGACACCTTGTACGAG.

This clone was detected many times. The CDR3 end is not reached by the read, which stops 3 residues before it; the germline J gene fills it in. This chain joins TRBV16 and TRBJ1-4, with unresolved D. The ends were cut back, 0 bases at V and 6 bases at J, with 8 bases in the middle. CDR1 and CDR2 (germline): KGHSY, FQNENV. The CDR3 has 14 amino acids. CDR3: CASSQSWADEKLFF. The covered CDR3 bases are TGTGCCAGCAGCCAATCTTGGGCCGATGAAAAA.

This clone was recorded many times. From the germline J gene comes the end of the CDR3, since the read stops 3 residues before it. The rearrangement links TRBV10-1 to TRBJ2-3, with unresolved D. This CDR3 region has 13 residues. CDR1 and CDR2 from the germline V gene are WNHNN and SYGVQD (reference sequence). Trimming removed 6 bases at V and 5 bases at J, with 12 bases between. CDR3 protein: CASSPSTKDTQYF. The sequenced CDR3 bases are TGCGCCAGCAGCCCCTCTACTAAAGATACG.

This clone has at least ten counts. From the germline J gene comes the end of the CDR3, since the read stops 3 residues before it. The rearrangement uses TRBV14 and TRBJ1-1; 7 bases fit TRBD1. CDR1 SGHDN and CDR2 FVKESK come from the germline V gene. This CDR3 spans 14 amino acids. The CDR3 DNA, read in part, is TGTGCCAGCAGCCAAGTGAGCGGGACAGAGACC. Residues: CASSQVSGTET. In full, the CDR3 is CASSQVSGTETAFF.

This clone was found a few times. CDR3: CASSLTGLYGYTF. The DNA read from the CDR3 is TGCGCCAGCAGCTTGACAGGGCTCTATGGC. The chain couples TRBV5-1 to TRBJ1-2; TRBD1 is a possible D gene (6 bases). The CDR3 goes on 3 residues after the read ends, and that part is filled in from the germline J gene. The V gene's germline CDR1 is SGHRS and CDR2 YFSETQ. Trimming stripped 1 base from V and 4 bases from J, with 8 bases between. The CDR3 has 13 residues.

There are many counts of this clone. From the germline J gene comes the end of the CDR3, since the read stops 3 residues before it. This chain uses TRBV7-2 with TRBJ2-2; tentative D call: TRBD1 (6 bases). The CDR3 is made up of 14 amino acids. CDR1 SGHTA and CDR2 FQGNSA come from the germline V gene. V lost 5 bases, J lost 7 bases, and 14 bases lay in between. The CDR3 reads CASSPDRFSGELFF. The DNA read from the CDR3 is TGTGCCAGCAGCCCCGACAGGTTTAGCGGGGAG. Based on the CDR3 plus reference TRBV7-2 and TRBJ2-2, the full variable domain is GAGVSQSPSNKVTEKGKDVELRCDPISGHTALYWYRQSLGQGLEFLIYFQGNSAPDKSGLPSDRFSAERTGGSVSTLTIQRTQQEDSAVYLCASSPDRFSGELFFGEGSRLTVL.

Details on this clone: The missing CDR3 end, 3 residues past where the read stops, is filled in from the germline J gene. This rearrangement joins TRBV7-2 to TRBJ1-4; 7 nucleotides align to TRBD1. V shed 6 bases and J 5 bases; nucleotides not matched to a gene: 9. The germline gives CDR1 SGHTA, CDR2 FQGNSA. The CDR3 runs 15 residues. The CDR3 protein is CASRPTGTANEKLFF. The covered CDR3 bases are TGTGCCAGCAGGCCGACCGGGACAGCAAATGAAAAA.

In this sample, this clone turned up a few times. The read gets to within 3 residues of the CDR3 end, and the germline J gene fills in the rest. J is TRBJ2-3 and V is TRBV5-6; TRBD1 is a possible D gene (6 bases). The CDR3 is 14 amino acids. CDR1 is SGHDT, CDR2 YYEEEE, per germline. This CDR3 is CASSLGGAQETQYF. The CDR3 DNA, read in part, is TGTGCCAGCAGCTTAGGGGGAGCCCAAGAGACG.

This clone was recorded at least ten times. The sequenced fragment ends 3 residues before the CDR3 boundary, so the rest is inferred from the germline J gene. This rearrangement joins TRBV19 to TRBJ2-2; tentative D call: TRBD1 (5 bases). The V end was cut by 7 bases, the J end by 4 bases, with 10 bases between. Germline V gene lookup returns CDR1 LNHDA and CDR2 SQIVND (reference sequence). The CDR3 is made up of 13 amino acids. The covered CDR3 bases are TGTGCCAGTACCAACAGGTTCACCGGGGAG. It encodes CASTNRFTGE. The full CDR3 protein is CASTNRFTGELFF.